Following are 11 T cell receptor beta chains from one sample sequenced in a study of cytomegalovirus exposure and HLA in healthy donors. The data were produced by immunoSEQ multiplex PCR, yet TCRdb's version contains in-frame clones alone and is incomplete. The data hold 200,000 to 300,000 clones, with approximately 87% observed a single time. Specimen: PBMCs. The receptor source for this set is a man between 18 and 29 years old in good health and CMV-seronegative.

This clone was seen at least ten times. The chain has TRBV4-2 and TRBJ2-7, with 7 bases fitting TRBD2. Germline V gene sequence: CDR1 LGHNA, CDR2 YNFKEQ. V dropped 0 bases and J dropped 2; count of bases not matched to a gene: 4. This CDR3 spans 15 amino acids. CDR3 DNA sequence: TGTGCCAGCAGCCAAGAAAGGGAGGGAGCCTACGAGCAGTACTTC. The encoded protein is CASSQEREGAYEQYF.

The V and J genes are TRBV27 and TRBJ1-3, with 7 bases lining up with TRBD1. The CDR3 is 16 residues long. CDR1 MNHEY and CDR2 SMNVEV come from the germline V gene (reference sequence). V trimming: 5 bases; J trimming: 1 base; junction bases outside the gene matches: 8. The CDR3 loop is CASSHRQGSSGNTIYF. The CDR3 bases are TGTGCCAGCAGTCACCGACAGGGAAGTTCTGGAAACACCATATATTTT.

J is TRBJ2-7 and V is TRBV5-5; D possibly corresponds to TRBD2 (5 bases). The CDR3 contains 12 residues. V lost 3 bases to trimming and J lost 7 bases, with 11 bases between them. Germline V gene sequence: CDR1 SGHKS, CDR2 YYEKEE (reference sequence). CDR3 region: CASSSLGVEQYF. CDR3 coding DNA: TGTGCCAGCAGCTCACTCGGGGTTGAGCAGTACTTC. Variable domain in full (rest from reference TRBV5-5 and TRBJ2-7): DAGVTQSPTHLIKTRGQQVTLRCSPISGHKSVSWYQQVLGQGPQFIFQYYEKEERGRGNFPDRFSARQFPNYSSELNVNALLLGDSALYLCASSSLGVEQYFGPGTRLTVT.

This clone was counted a single time. The rearrangement links TRBV10-1 to TRBJ2-7; D is unresolved. The CDR3 spans 14 residues. Germline CDR1 and CDR2: WNHNN and SYGVQD (reference sequence). With 6 bases removed from V and 1 base from J, the gap between germline ends came to 13 bases. CDR3 residues: CASSSNPGSYEQYF. CDR3 nucleotide sequence: TGCGCCAGCAGCTCAAACCCGGGTTCCTACGAGCAGTACTTC.

The chain couples TRBV4-2 to TRBJ2-7, with D perhaps matching TRBD2 (5 bases). The germline gives CDR1 LGHNA, CDR2 YNFKEQ. V was cut by 8 bases and J by 4 bases, with 12 bases left in between. The CDR3 loop spans 12 amino acids. The CDR3 sequence: CASGSVGYEQYF. The CDR3 coding sequence is TGTGCCAGCGGGAGTGTTGGATACGAGCAGTACTTC.

J is TRBJ1-2 and V is TRBV5-1; 7 bases line up with TRBD1. V lost 0 bases to trimming and J lost 6 bases; unmatched junction nucleotides: 2. In germline, CDR1 is SGHRS, CDR2 YFSETQ. The CDR3 length is 13 residues. CDR3: CASSLDRGNGYTF. CDR3 coding DNA: TGCGCCAGCAGCTTGGACAGGGGCAATGGCTACACCTTC. Full variable domain (outside the CDR3, taken from reference TRBV5-1 and TRBJ1-2): KAGVTQTPRYLIKTRGQQVTLSCSPISGHRSVSWYQQTPGQGLQFLFEYFSETQRNKGNFPGRFSGRQFSNSRSEMNVSTLELGDSALYLCASSLDRGNGYTFGSGTRLTVV.

V usage is TRBV4-1 and J usage is TRBJ1-6, with a weak D call TRBD1 (5 bases). Trimming removed 0 bases from V and 8 bases from J, with 14 bases in between. Germline V gene sequence: CDR1 MGHRA, CDR2 YSYEKL. The CDR3 loop spans 16 amino acids. CDR3: CASSQESPAGYSPLHF. CDR3 bases: TGCGCCAGCAGCCAAGAAAGTCCAGCAGGGTATTCACCCCTCCACTTT.

The chain combines TRBV7-2 with TRBJ2-7; 8 bases are a match to TRBD1. V shed 8 bases, J shed 3 bases, and the junction held 9 bases outside the gene matches. The germline V gene encodes CDR1 SGHTA and CDR2 FQGNSA. CDR3 length: 14 amino acids. CDR3 amino acids: CASSEDREHYEQYF. CDR3 bases: TGTGCCAGCTCTGAGGACAGGGAACACTACGAGCAGTACTTC.

The chain uses TRBV25-1 and TRBJ2-2; possible D gene TRBD1, 5 bases. The ends were cut back, 8 bases at V and 5 bases at J, with 18 bases in the middle. CDR1 is MGHDK and CDR2 is SYGVNS in the germline V gene. This CDR3 comprises 15 residues. CDR3 residues: CASVPPGPGTGELFF. CDR3 nucleotides: TGTGCCAGCGTCCCGCCAGGGCCCGGAACCGGGGAGCTGTTTTTT.

The chain is built from TRBV18 and TRBJ2-7, with TRBD2 as a possible D gene (5 bases). Trimming left V 3 bases short and J 0 bases short, with 15 bases between. The CDR3 extends over 16 amino acids. Germline loops: CDR1 KGHSH, CDR2 LQKENI. The CDR3 reads CASSPYSGFGSYEQYF. The CDR3 DNA reads as TGTGCCAGCTCACCTTACAGCGGATTTGGCTCCTACGAGCAGTACTTC.

The chain employs TRBV19 and TRBJ1-1, with a weak D call TRBD1 (6 bases). There are 16 residues in the CDR3. Trimming removed 6 bases at V and 5 bases at J, with 22 bases between. Germline V gene data show CDR1 as LNHDA and CDR2 as SQIVND (reference sequence). The CDR3 is CASSPGGGRGGTEAFF. CDR3 DNA: TGTGCCAGTAGCCCGGGCGGGGGCCGAGGGGGTACTGAAGCTTTCTTT.